This TCR beta chain appears in the sequencing data of a study of blood T cells in healthy people across ages (dated by TCRdb to 2014 to 2015). A note on the overall study: In model experiments, roughly one uniquely barcoded TCR beta cDNA molecule per two T cells was captured by template switching. For two donors (one aged 18 to 29 and one aged 80 or older), the study analyzed two additional independent replicas of 1 million unique cDNA reads from the same blood draw. Donors were grouped into four age groups: young (average approximately 15 years), middle-aged (39), aged (around 60) and long-lived (around 82). Using deep sequencing normalized with unique cDNA molecular identifiers, the study measured how TCR beta repertoire diversity changes with age.

Summary of the overall study and its limitations: Observed TCR beta diversity correlated strongly with the percentage of naive T cells measured by flow cytometry. The CMV infection status of donors was not known, potentially confounding age-related changes in expanded clonotypes. Compared with the aged group, the long-lived group had more naive CD4+ T cells, fewer expanded clones and increased TCR diversity, a pattern suggesting age selection. Conclusive comparison of naive and antigen-experienced compartments was prevented by the profiling of bulk unsorted PBMCs. As age increased, observed TCR beta diversity per million T cells dropped in a roughly linear way, and a significant reduction was already evident by age 40. Estimates of total diversity based on one million sequenced T cells were regarded as lower bounds and as underestimates.

Library preparation employed 5' RACE. The instrument given in TCRdb is Illumina HiSeq 2500. A second about 7 to 12 cycle PCR used a sample-barcoded 5' primer and a J-beta primer mix. A template-switch 5' adaptor carrying 12 random nucleotides introduced a unique molecular identifier onto each TCR beta cDNA molecule. At least 2.5 million CDR3-containing paired-end reads were obtained from each sample. All of the RNA was converted into first-strand cDNA using the Mint cDNA synthesis kit, with a TRBC-specific oligonucleotide serving as the primer. After uracil-DNA glycosylase treatment, a first 18-cycle PCR used universal primers M1SS and BC2_uni_R on all cDNA. Processing in the source paper ran as follows. For normalization, 1 million high-quality reads, each with a distinct molecular identifier, were randomly selected from each sample. Instead of being binned into consensus sequences, reads with shared molecular identifiers were discarded. MiTCR, set to a Q25 quality threshold and the strictest error-elimination algorithm, was used for CDR3 identification, clonotype clustering and error correction. Lower-bound total TCR beta diversity was estimated with a nonparametric unseen species model using Euler transformation. TCRdb itself trimmed the public reads at Q25 with fastp, ran MiXCR and retained productive beta chains. Each record represents a unique CDR3 protein, reported with the most common genes and DNA among its rows. TCRdb, not the original authors, processed these V and J calls. This sample gives 600,000 to 900,000 distinct CDR3 sequences in total; more than 25% of them show up just once. Over 2.5% of the sample comes from the top ten.

Details on this clonotype: The specificity of this receptor is unknown. No clone much larger than this one lies a single base away; base qualities are absent.

The 39 donors, aged 6 to 90 years, were systemically healthy Caucasian individuals from Russia. Around 10 milliliters of peripheral blood were collected from each donor into EDTA-treated Vacutainer tubes. Ficoll-Paque density-gradient centrifugation was used to isolate PBMCs, with at least 6.5 million per sample. Total RNA was extracted from PBMCs with Trizol reagent, with at least 5.5 micrograms obtained per sample. The percentages of naive CD45RAhigh/CD27high T cells were determined by flow cytometry on a PBMC aliquot from every donor. CDR1 is given as LGHDT and CDR2 as YNNKEL, both from the germline V gene (reference sequence). The V and J ends are trimmed by 0 bases and 2 bases, leaving 13 bases between them. The CDR3 runs 16 amino acids, cysteine and phenylalanine included. Here the CDR3 DNA is all that survives: 48 bases in frame from base 1. A further study also used this sample, focusing on T cells of mothers and their children. As noted in the second study: Nine systemically healthy Caucasian individuals served as donors, namely three mothers together with their six children. cDNA synthesis consumed the entire amount of extracted RNA, loaded at 1.5 ug RNA in each 15 ul reaction. In the second PCR, sample barcodes and 2-4 random nucleotides were introduced via the M1S primer. More than 9 million TCR beta CDR3 reads were obtained from each mother, and some 3.2 million reads were obtained from each child. TCR recombination output is similarly shaped by thymic selection in related and unrelated pairs, with a minor effect exerted by inherited differences. Normalized repertoire overlap was always slightly but never significantly higher in related than unrelated mother-child pairs. With a sensitivity of approximately 96 clones per million clonotypes, no persistent microchimeric T cell clones were detected. The study used deep NGS to compare TCR beta repertoires of mothers and children, seeking features distinguishing related mother-child pairs from unrelated individuals. On average, the children were approximately 11 +/- 4 years old, while the mothers were roughly 40 +/- 4 years old. After adapter ligation with NEBNext reagents, the libraries were sequenced on Illumina HiSeq 2000 with 100+100 nt paired-end reads. To avoid cross-contamination, the mother libraries and the child libraries were prepared a month apart and sequenced in separate runs. For each donor, between roughly 450,000 and 2,300,000 distinct TCR beta clonotypes were identified. Naive TCR beta clonotypes were estimated from low-frequency clonotypes matched to each donor's FACS-determined naive share, without sorting.

The sample comprised blood. Recombination joined TRBV3-1 with TRBJ2-5; the D gene is tentatively TRBD1 or TRBD2, each matching 5 bases. The sequence derives from a boy aged 5-17 years in good health. The CDR3 sequence is CASSQDWARGQETQYF. The sequenced DNA is TGTGCCAGCAGCCAAGACTGGGCGAGGGGTCAAGAGACCCAGTACTTC.